Below are 15 T cell receptor beta chains sequenced from a single sample in a study of blood T cell repertoires in COVID-19. The repertoire was sequenced with immunoSEQ multiplex PCR; TCRdb's copy has only in-frame clones and lacks some. The table shows roughly 430,000 clones, with roughly 88% occurring only once. The sample comprised PBMCs or T cells enriched from blood (not recorded which). Receptors originate from a woman between 35 and 50 years old with acute COVID-19.

To note about this clone: The sample has other DNA sequences that encode this CDR3 too. V gene TRBV27 combines with J gene TRBJ2-7; D is possibly TRBD1 (6 bases). This CDR3 comprises 12 residues. CDR1 and CDR2 from the germline V gene are MNHEY and SMNVEV (reference sequence). Trimming stripped 3 bases from V and 7 bases from J, with 10 bases between. The CDR3 DNA reads as TGTGCCAGCAGTTTGCCTAGGGGGGAGCAGTACTTC. Translating it yields CASSLPRGEQYF.

The chain couples TRBV5-6 to TRBJ1-2; perhaps TRBD1 as D (5 bases). Germline V gene data show CDR1 as SGHDT and CDR2 as YYEEEE. The CDR3 extends over 14 amino acids. Trimming took off 2 bases at V and 2 bases at J, with 10 bases between the two ends. CDR3 sequence reads: CASSLQAGNYGYTF. The CDR3 bases are TGTGCCAGCAGCTTACAGGCAGGAAACTATGGCTACACCTTC.

This sequence joins TRBV13 and TRBJ1-1; 7 nucleotides match TRBD1. V trimming: 7 bases; J trimming: 4 bases; junction bases outside the gene matches: 15. Germline assignment: CDR1 PRHDT and CDR2 FYEKMQ (reference sequence). CDR3 length: 16 residues. CDR3 protein: CASTPQGGAGFTEAFF. CDR3 sequence (DNA): TGTGCCAGCACCCCCCAAGGGGGCGCGGGTTTCACTGAAGCTTTCTTT.

This rearrangement joins TRBV4-1 to TRBJ1-4; D may be TRBD1 (6 bases). Germline CDR1 reads MGHRA; CDR2 reads YSYEKL. Trimming took 0 bases from V and 8 from J, leaving 16 bases between them. The CDR3 totals 16 residues. This CDR3 reads CASSQDAGALGEKLFF. As DNA, the CDR3 is TGCGCCAGCAGCCAAGATGCGGGGGCTTTAGGCGAAAAACTGTTTTTT.

The chain is built from TRBV15 and TRBJ2-7; perhaps TRBD1 as D (6 bases). Germline V gene lookup returns CDR1 LNHNV and CDR2 YYDKDF (reference sequence). This CDR3 contains 17 residues. V gave up 0 bases and J gave up 2 bases, with 17 bases separating them. CDR3 sequence: CATSRDGWLTGPYEQYF. The CDR3 DNA follows: TGTGCCACCAGCAGAGATGGATGGCTGACAGGACCCTACGAGCAGTACTTC.

V gene TRBV29-1 combines with J gene TRBJ1-2; D not certain. The CDR3 length is 11 residues. Per germline, CDR1 SQVTM and CDR2 ANQGSEA. Trimming stripped 4 bases from V and 7 bases from J, with 10 bases between. In nucleotides, the CDR3 is TGCAGCGTTGTTTCGGGGTTTGGCTACACCTTC. It translates to CSVVSGFGYTF.

The rearrangement joins TRBV7-9 to TRBJ2-1; 12 bases map to TRBD2. CDR1 and CDR2 (germline): SEHNR, FQNEAQ (reference sequence). This CDR3 is built from 16 residues. J gave up 7 bases and V 4 bases, and 8 bases lay outside the gene matches. DNA for the CDR3: TGTGCCAGCAGCTATCCTAGCGGGGGGGCAGCGAATGAGCAGTTCTTC. Translated, it gives CASSYPSGGAANEQFF.

This rearrangement joins TRBV2 to TRBJ2-2; D may be TRBD2 (5 bases). The CDR3 sequence is 15 residues long. Trimming took 6 bases from V and 0 from J, leaving 11 bases between them. Per germline, CDR1 SNHLY and CDR2 FYNNEI. The CDR3 loop reads CASRGAVTNTGELFF. The CDR3 nucleotides are TGTGCCAGCAGGGGAGCGGTGACGAACACCGGGGAGCTGTTTTTT.

The chain has TRBV24-1 and TRBJ1-1, with 9 bases aligning to TRBD1. CDR1 is KGHDR and CDR2 is SFDVKD in the germline V gene. The CDR3 is made up of 13 amino acids. V was clipped by 8 bases and J by 4 bases; unmatched bases: 4. The CDR3 DNA reads as TGTGCCACCACACAGGGGGCAGGCACTGAAGCTTTCTTT. Protein: CATTQGAGTEAFF.

The rearrangement links TRBV6-5 to TRBJ2-7; TRBD1 aligns across 8 bases. With 4 bases clipped from V and 1 base from J, the junction kept 6 bases outside the gene matches. This CDR3 is 15 amino acids long. CDR1 is MNHEY and CDR2 is SVGAGI in the germline V gene. The CDR3 DNA follows: TGTGCCAGCAGTTCGGGACAGGTCAATTCCTACGAGCAGTACTTC. It encodes CASSSGQVNSYEQYF.

Notes on this clone: Additional DNA sequences in this sample encode the identical CDR3. The DNA for the CDR3 is TGTGCCAGCAGCCTCGGGGACGAGCAGTACTTC. It yields the protein CASSLGDEQYF. J is TRBJ2-7 and V is TRBV7-9; the D gene is possibly TRBD2 (5 bases). Per the germline V gene, CDR1 is SEHNR and CDR2 is FQNEAQ (reference sequence). CDR3 length: 11 amino acids. Trimming pared 5 bases from V and 5 bases from J, leaving 7 bases between.

The V call is TRBV7-6, the J call TRBJ1-1, with 9 bases lining up with TRBD1. Looked up from germline, CDR1 is SGHVS and CDR2 is FNYEAQ. The J segment lost 1 base and the V segment lost 1 base, leaving 4 bases of the junction unmatched. This CDR3 spans 16 amino acids. The DNA of the CDR3 is TGTGCCAGCAGCTTAGATTCGGGACAGGGGAACACTGAAGCTTTCTTT. It translates to CASSLDSGQGNTEAFF.

V and J are TRBV10-3 and TRBJ1-2, with D perhaps matching TRBD1 (6 bases). The germline V gene has CDR1 ENHRY and CDR2 SYGVKD. V was pared by 4 bases and J by 10 bases, with 16 bases between. This CDR3 has 13 residues. CDR3 in amino acids: CAISAGTLAHYTF. CDR3 nucleotide sequence: TGTGCCATCAGTGCGGGGACATTAGCACACTACACCTTC.

The V call is TRBV9, the J call TRBJ2-7, with a weak D call TRBD2 (6 bases). Germline V gene data show CDR1 as SGDLS and CDR2 as YYNGEE. The CDR3 extends over 14 amino acids. V gave up 4 bases and J gave up 0 bases, with 11 bases separating them. The CDR3 nucleotides read TGTGCCAGCAGCCCGAGCGGGTCCTCCTACGAGCAGTACTTC. Translating it yields CASSPSGSSYEQYF.

The chain uses TRBV6-5 and TRBJ1-5, with TRBD1 matching over 7 bases. Germline-derived CDR1 and CDR2 are MNHEY and SVGAGI. This CDR3 is 15 amino acids long. V lost 5 bases and J lost 0; bases outside the gene matches: 4. The CDR3 DNA is TGTGCCAGCAGTCGCGGACAGGATAGCAATCAGCCCCAGCATTTT. It specifies CASSRGQDSNQPQHF.